The sequence of this TCR beta chain was determined in a study of cytomegalovirus exposure and HLA in healthy donors. Across the whole study: There were about 85 million unique TCRs (from HLA-typed donors) in an early data release. Of all 400 or so donors who were genotyped, 75% to 90% belonged to the Caucasian-associated ancestry cluster.

A multiplex PCR was run with 60 Vbeta primers and 13 Jbeta primers. Using immunoSEQ multiplex PCR, the repertoire was profiled, and TCRdb retains in-frame clones only, with some absent. The table has under 170,000 clones, about 76% seen once. General study findings and limits: 87-base-pair reads could not separate some V segments, including TRBV6-2 and TRBV6-3. In a later analysis, DRB1 alleles had the most associated TCRs; HLA-C alleles the fewest.

Turning to this clone: Antigen unknown.

V lost 5 bases and J lost 10; bases outside the gene matches: 9. This CDR3 contains 13 residues. The germline V gene has CDR1 MNHEY and CDR2 SVGAGI. This clonotype was sampled from a human donor in good health. The sequenced sample was PBMCs. The V and J genes are TRBV6-5 and TRBJ1-1; 8 bases match TRBD1. The CDR3 nucleotides are TGTGCCAGCAGTATTGACAGGGGAGGAGGAGCTTTCTTT. Its protein product is CASSIDRGGGAFF.